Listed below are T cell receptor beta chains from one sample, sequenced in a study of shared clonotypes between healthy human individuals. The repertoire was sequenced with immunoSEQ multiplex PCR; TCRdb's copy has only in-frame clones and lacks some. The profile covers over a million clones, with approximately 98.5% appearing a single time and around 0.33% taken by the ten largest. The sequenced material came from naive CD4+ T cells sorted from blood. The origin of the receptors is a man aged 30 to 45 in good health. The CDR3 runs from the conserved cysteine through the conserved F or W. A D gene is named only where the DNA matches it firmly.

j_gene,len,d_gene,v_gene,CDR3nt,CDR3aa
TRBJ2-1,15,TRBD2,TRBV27,TGTGCCAGCAGTAATCGACTAGCGGGAGCCAATGAGCAGTTCTTC,CASSNRLAGANEQFF
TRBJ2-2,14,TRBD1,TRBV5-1,TGCGCCAGCAGCGGGACAGCCGCCACCGGGGAGCTGTTTTTT,CASSGTAATGELFF
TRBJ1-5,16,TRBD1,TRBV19,TGTGCCAGTAGTGGGTGGACAGGGGGCGGTGATCAGCCCCAGCATTTT,CASSGWTGGGDQPQHF
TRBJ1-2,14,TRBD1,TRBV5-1,TGCGCCAGCAGCGGGGGACAGGGGACTTTTGGCTACACCTTC,CASSGGQGTFGYTF
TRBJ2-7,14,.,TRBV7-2,TGTGCCAGCAGCTTATCGTGCAGCTCCTACGAGCAGTACTTC,CASSLSCSSYEQYF
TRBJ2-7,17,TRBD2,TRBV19,TGTGCCAGTAGTCGAAGACTAGCGGGGAGAACCTCCTACGAGCAGTACTTC,CASSRRLAGRTSYEQYF
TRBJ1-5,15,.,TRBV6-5,TGTGCCAGCAGTCCGGTCGCCCCTAGCAATCAGCCCCAGCATTTT,CASSPVAPSNQPQHF
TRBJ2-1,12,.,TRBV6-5,TGTGCCACGGGGGCAACGAGGAATGAGCAGTTCTTC,CATGATRNEQFF
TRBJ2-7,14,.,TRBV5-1,TGCGCCAGCAGCTTGGACAGGCGGTACTACGAGCAGTACTTC,CASSLDRRYYEQYF
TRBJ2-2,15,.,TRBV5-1,TGCGCCAGCAGCAGGACACGGGGAACCACCGGGGAGCTGTTTTTT,CASSRTRGTTGELFF
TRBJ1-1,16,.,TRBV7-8,TGTGCCAGCAGCTTTCGACCCCACCGGGCGAACACTGAAGCTTTCTTT,CASSFRPHRANTEAFF
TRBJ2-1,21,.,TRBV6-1,TGTGCCAGCAGTGAAATTTCTAGGACTCGAGGTACTATGACCTCCTACAATGAGCAGTTCTTC,CASSEISRTRGTMTSYNEQFF
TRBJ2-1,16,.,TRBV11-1,TGTGCCAGCAGGATCACGGCGGGAAGCTCCTACAATGAGCAGTTCTTC,CASRITAGSSYNEQFF
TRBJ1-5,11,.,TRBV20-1,TGCAGTGCTCTACCTGGTCAGCCCCAGCATTTT,CSALPGQPQHF
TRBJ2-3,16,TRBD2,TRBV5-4,TGTGCCAGCAGCTTGCGAGCGGGAGGGAGCGTAGATACGCAGTATTTT,CASSLRAGGSVDTQYF
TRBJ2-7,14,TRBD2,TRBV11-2,TGTGCCAGCAGCTTAGAGCTAGCGGTCTACGAGCAGTACTTC,CASSLELAVYEQYF
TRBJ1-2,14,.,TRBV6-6,TGTGCCAGCAGTTACTCGGTCGTTGAGTCTGGCTACACCTTC,CASSYSVVESGYTF
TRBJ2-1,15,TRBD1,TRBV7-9,TGTGCCAGCAGCTTGTCCGGGACAGGGGGGGATGAGCAGTTCTTC,CASSLSGTGGDEQFF
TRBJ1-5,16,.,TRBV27,TGTGCCAGCAGGACCGATACAGGGATTAGCAATCAGCCCCAGCATTTT,CASRTDTGISNQPQHF
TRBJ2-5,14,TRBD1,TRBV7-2,TGTGCCAGCAGCTCCGGACAGGGTTTGGAGACCCAGTACTTC,CASSSGQGLETQYF
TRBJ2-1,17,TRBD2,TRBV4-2,TGTGCCAGCAGCCAAGATTCGTCGAGCGGGGCCTACAATGAGCAGTTCTTC,CASSQDSSSGAYNEQFF
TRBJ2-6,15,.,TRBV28,TGTGCCAGCAGTCGGACCCTCTCTGGGGCCAACGTCCTGACTTTC,CASSRTLSGANVLTF
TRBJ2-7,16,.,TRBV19,TGTGCCAGTAGTATAGTTCCCAGCGGGCCTTCCTACGAGCAGTACTTC,CASSIVPSGPSYEQYF